The TCR beta chain described here comes from a study of cytomegalovirus exposure and HLA in healthy donors. Study-level findings and limits: Later genetic work tied a missense DCLRE1C variant to beta-chain V and J trimming. Later, an analysis showed that TCR beta chains associated with HLA were more clonally expanded than others that were equally common. The only immune exposure information that was available was CMV serostatus.

CDR3 length equals 14 residues. Per the germline V gene, CDR1 is MGHRA and CDR2 is YSYEKL. V was clipped by 3 bases and J by 7 bases; unmatched bases: 8. This clone was seen a handful of times. Antigen: not known. Amplification used 60 Vbeta primers and 13 Jbeta primers. Only in-frame clones appear in the TCRdb table, and some are missing; sequencing was by immunoSEQ multiplex PCR. Of about 19,000 clones listed, under 90% were seen once; the top ten hold over 20%. The V call is TRBV4-1, the J call TRBJ2-7, with TRBD1 matching over 8 bases. Sample: PBMCs. The TCR was taken from a human donor in good health. CDR3 residues: CASSQPGTGVEQYF. The DNA of the CDR3 is TGCGCCAGCAGCCAGCCCGGGACAGGTGTTGAGCAGTACTTC.